This T cell receptor (beta chain) came from a study of shared clonotypes between healthy human individuals. Study outcomes and limitations: It was the non-shared clonotypes that had lower generation probabilities than clonotypes shared by all four donors. Sampling used blood alone; tissue repertoires probably differ.

Germline V lookup: CDR1 MNHNS, CDR2 SASEGT. CDR3 length: 11 amino acids. V dropped 10 bases and J dropped 3 bases, with 10 bases sitting between them. As for this clone: What it binds is unknown.

Some clones are missing from TCRdb's copy, which holds only in-frame ones; the method was immunoSEQ multiplex PCR. The sample has approximately 2,000,000 clones; just under 95% are singletons. CD8 cells regarded as naive lacked CD45RO, were positively chosen for CCR7, and omitted terminally differentiated effector memory CD45RA+ cells. Input material: naive CD8+ T cells from PBMCs. The receptor's source is a young man in good health. Some clones in this sample may be carry-over from other donors' samples. This chain joins TRBV6-1 and TRBJ2-7; possibly TRBD2 for D (5 bases). The CDR3 here is CATDYLYEQYF. For the CDR3, the DNA is TGTGCCACCGACTATCTCTACGAGCAGTACTTC.